This entry features one T cell receptor (beta chain) sequence. The specificity of this receptor is unknown. Nothing much larger sits one base from this clone, and base qualities are not available. The entry originates in a study of cytomegalovirus exposure and HLA in healthy donors (dated by TCRdb to about 2017). Regarding the study in general: An earlier analysis of about 560 of the donors reported 276 Gb of sequence data and 117 million unique TCR beta sequences obtained from some 170 million T cells. An early release that covered several hundred HLA-typed donors contained around 300 gigabases of sequencing data and 65 million to 100 million unique TCR sequences. Of the approximately 400 genotyped donors, approximately 82% fell in the genetic ancestry cluster associated with self-reported Caucasian donors. The study aimed to test whether cataloging public T cell receptors could reveal signatures of past pathogen exposure. The study used immunosequencing to profile the T cell repertoires of more than 650 subjects and linked those repertoires to cytomegalovirus serostatus. In addition to the first cohort of 650 to 800 subjects, a separate validation cohort of 130 or so different subjects was used. To predict cytomegalovirus infection status, the study combined high-throughput TCR immunosequencing, statistical association of individual TCRs with disease status, and machine learning. A later analysis re-analyzed previously published TCR beta repertoires from several hundred donors and added high-resolution HLA genotyping to study TCR occurrence patterns. Rather than drawing on any new phenotypic data, the later analysis identified candidate immune exposures from TCR beta sequences and the way those sequences occurred across donors. An earlier analysis of around 580 of the donors used high-throughput TCR beta sequencing to judge whether each TCR beta V gene segment behaved as functional or pseudogenic. Donor age, sex, ethnicity and CMV serostatus were collected together with the repertoire data. In a later genetic analysis, genome-wide SNP genotypes for about 55% of the roughly 700 donors were used, and that subset was treated as a discovery cohort. Every discovery cohort repertoire had been produced on one sequencing platform. Both class I and class II loci were covered by HLA typing, at four-digit resolution. The number of donors typed differed by locus, with roughly 620-630 for A, B, C, DRB1 and DQB1, around 500 for DQA1, 600 to 610 for DPA1, and around 430 for DPB1. About five DR-DQ haplotypes were treated as single units for association and clustering because of strong linkage in the cohort. On average, roughly 240,000 unique TCR beta nucleotide sequences were sequenced per donor among 350 to 400 genotyped donors of the cohort, with around 19% of those sequences being non-productive.

Summary of the overall study and its limitations: A cluster of highly shared sequence variants was judged likely to be a technical artifact of the sequencing pipeline. Broadly in line with IMGT annotations, most TCR beta V segments showed up in productive rearrangements about 90% or about 30% of the time in an earlier analysis of 450 to 600 of the donors. Some IMGT-functional V segments, including TRBV6-2 and TRBV6-3, could not be told apart with the 87-base-pair reads, so those segments were excluded. An association between a missense DCLRE1C variant and V-gene and J-gene trimming of TCR beta chains was found in a later genetic analysis and replicated in an independent cohort. It was suggested by the authors that the approach could potentially be generalized to other disease states and immunological phenotypes. Presence/absence analyses assumed roughly uniform sequencing depth across donors, an assumption that may not hold. While some public TCRs were present in many individuals, most TCR sequences turned up only very rarely across donors. According to a later analysis, parvovirus B19, influenza, CMV and Epstein-Barr virus appeared linked to several top co-occurrence clusters. Correlated functional status among segregating V segments might reflect linkage disequilibrium, but an unknown experimental factor could not be ruled out. A later analysis found that most CMV-associated TCR beta chains appeared HLA-restricted, with HLA associations seemingly driven largely by CMV exposure. A few of the identified cytomegalovirus-associated TCR beta chains were confirmed in vitro to be specific for cytomegalovirus antigens. This cohort had only TCR beta chains sequenced, and the lack of alpha or paired-chain data limited which features could be detected. Immune exposure information for the cohort was limited to CMV serostatus. When HLA alleles, especially DR and DQ, strongly co-occurred, attributing TCR associations to individual alleles was difficult. Because counts were too low, under 20 rarely observed V segments, including chromosome 9 orphons, were left out of the earlier analysis of a few hundred of the donors. In the study, some 160 TCR beta chains were listed as associated with cytomegalovirus. Compared with the 666-donor mean, donors in an Asian-associated ancestry cluster had fewer N-insertions in productive TCRs, according to a later genetic analysis. HLA typing was unavailable for some donors at each locus, so association tests used only the typed subset. A later analysis found that HLA-associated TCR beta chains were more clonally expanded and had lower generation probabilities than equally common non-associated chains. A later analysis found that TCR association rates varied across HLA loci, with DRB1 alleles showing the most associated TCRs and HLA-C alleles the fewest. A further reported finding was that TCR beta sequences accurately predicted the HLA-A and HLA-B alleles for most subjects in the first cohort. Cytomegalovirus status was reported to be diagnosed by the classifier with high specificity and sensitivity in both the original and validation cohorts. Specific HLA alleles were associated with 16,951 TCR beta sequences at a false discovery rate of 0.05 in a later analysis.

The cohort consisted of 670 or so healthy bone marrow donors. At the time of sampling, all cohort members were nominally healthy, though unrecorded immune exposures were likely present. The donor tested CMV seronegative and was one of the 352 seronegative cohort members. A peripheral blood sample was provided by each donor, and peripheral blood mononuclear cells were used for TCR beta sequencing. The Qiagen DNeasy Blood Extraction Kit was used to extract genomic DNA from the blood cell samples. Spanning cysteine to phenylalanine, the CDR3 consists of 15 amino acids. Of the read, only the CDR3 DNA is kept; its 45 bases are in frame from base 1. V lost 2 bases and J lost 4 bases; the stretch between them is 16 bases long. According to the germline V gene (reference sequence), CDR1 reads GTSNPN and CDR2 reads SVGIG. Library generation was performed with the immunoSEQ multiplex PCR assay. A mixture of 60 forward primers for TCR Vbeta segments and 13 reverse primers for TCR Jbeta segments was used in the multiplex PCR. The CDR3 region of rearranged TCR beta genes was amplified from genomic DNA with a multiplex PCR assay. Amplified TCR beta libraries were sequenced as 87-base-pair reads on the Illumina HiSeq System. The original pipeline was this. Across the 500 to 850 repertoires, a later analysis counted approximately 83 million unique TCR beta chains, some 11 million of which were shared by at least two donors. Raw reads were error-corrected and collapsed into unique sequences with a nearest-neighbor algorithm that merged closely related sequences to remove PCR and sequencing errors. CDR3 sequences were aligned to IMGT reference sequences to assign V, D and J gene segments. Each retained sequence needed at least a six-nucleotide match to both a V gene segment and a J gene segment. A rearrangement was called productive if the CDR3 had no stop codons and remained in frame with V and J, and every other rearrangement was called non-productive. Following IMGT convention, CDR3 was defined as the stretch from the second conserved V-encoded cysteine to the conserved J-encoded phenylalanine. In an earlier analysis of more than 550 of the donors, sequences lacking an unambiguous match to a single V gene segment were excluded. An earlier analysis of 450 to 650 of the donors called V segments functional above 56.7% productive rearrangements and segregating when the between-donor standard deviation exceeded 5%. A statistical classification framework was built to diagnose cytomegalovirus status from the catalog of TCR beta chain sequences. V and J gene assignment, in a later analysis, came from comparing TCR nucleotide sequences with IMGT/GENE-DB human TR gene sequences. A later analysis assigned CDR3 sequences and most-parsimonious VDJ recombination scenarios with the TCRdist pipeline. In a later analysis, each TCR beta chain was defined by its CDR3 amino acid sequence together with its V-gene family, and reads without a unique V-gene family were excluded. To address suspected cross-contamination and a sequencing artifact, a later analysis removed several hundred highly shared, low-generation-probability nucleotide sequences. A later analysis calculated a clonal expansion index for each public chain from normalized within-repertoire ranks of inferred template counts. In a later analysis, generation probabilities were computed using a VDJ recombination model fitted to out-of-frame rearrangements, and the results were checked against IGoR. In a later analysis, TCR-TCR, TCR-HLA and TCR-CMV co-occurrence was scored with hypergeometric tests, and a repertoire-size bias correction was applied to TCR pairs. A later analysis estimated false discovery rates by permuting HLA or CMV assignments 20 times. A later analysis grouped co-occurring TCRs with DBSCAN, adding TCRdist sequence similarity when clustering within HLA-allele-positive subsets. For co-occurrence clustering, repertoires with fewer than 30,000 or more than 120,000 public chains were excluded, along with four to six repertoires with anomalous nucleotide sharing. TCRdb holds this immuneACCESS table with in-frame rearrangements only. Some clones are missing; in checked studies, unresolved V genes explain under half, and the rest has no known cause. From that table come the V and J calls and clone size; the DNA was used to work out D and trimming. This sample has fewer than 250,000 clones in its table, and about 77% of those were observed once. The ten top clones hold under 2% of the sample.

This receptor was identified in a woman aged 30 to 39 in good health and CMV-seronegative. The specimen sequenced was PBMCs. Rearrangement joined TRBV30 to TRBJ2-3, with TRBD1 tentatively as D gene (6 bases match). Here the CDR3 is given as CAWSMDSGVADTQYF. The DNA reads TGTGCCTGGAGTATGGACAGTGGAGTGGCAGATACGCAGTATTTT.